These 20 T cell receptor beta chains were sequenced from one sample in a study of cytomegalovirus exposure and HLA in healthy donors. The PCR had 60 Vbeta and 13 Jbeta primers. Clones were sequenced by immunoSEQ multiplex PCR, and TCRdb holds only the in-frame ones, with some missing. The data hold about 120,000 clones, with 65% to 80% observed a single time. The sequencing sample was made of PBMCs. These receptors originate from a man between 18 and 29 years old in good health and CMV-seropositive.

This clone was picked up a small number of times. The chain couples TRBV11-2 to TRBJ1-1; D uncertain. CDR1 and CDR2 from the germline V gene are SGHAT and FQNNGV. V lost 5 bases, J lost 0 bases, and 16 bases lay in between. This CDR3 is built from 16 residues. CDR3 sequence: CASSPAVWSVNTEAFF. CDR3 DNA: TGTGCCAGCAGCCCCGCGGTGTGGAGCGTGAACACTGAAGCTTTCTTT.

The chain uses TRBV6-1 and TRBJ1-1; D is possibly TRBD1 (5 bases). V lost 6 bases to trimming and J lost 1 base, with 15 bases between them. The CDR3 extends over 15 amino acids. Per germline, CDR1 MNHNS and CDR2 SASEGT. This chain's CDR3 is CASRARTTGNTEAFF. As DNA, the CDR3 is TGTGCCAGCAGAGCAAGGACCACAGGGAACACTGAAGCTTTCTTT.

The chain has TRBV4-1 and TRBJ1-2; 7 bases map to TRBD1. CDR3 size: 16 residues. Per germline, CDR1 MGHRA and CDR2 YSYEKL. V lost 3 bases, J lost 6 bases, and 13 bases stayed unmatched. The CDR3 region is CASSHRIRQGHHGYTF. The CDR3 nucleotides read TGCGCCAGCAGCCACCGCATAAGACAGGGACATCATGGCTACACCTTC.

The CDR3 loop is CASSRPTSVNNEQFF. CDR3 DNA: TGTGCCAGCAGCCGCCCCACTAGCGTAAACAATGAGCAGTTCTTC. The gene calls are TRBV11-2 and TRBJ2-1, with 7 bases matching TRBD2. After removal of 5 bases from V and 5 bases from J, the junction contained 9 bases not matched to a gene. Germline-derived CDR1 and CDR2 are SGHAT and FQNNGV. The CDR3 length is 15 residues.

This clone has only one observation. J is TRBJ1-6 and V is TRBV11-2, with TRBD1 as a possible D gene (5 bases). CDR1 is SGHAT and CDR2 is FQNNGV in the germline V gene. CDR3 size: 16 residues. The V and J ends lost 0 bases and 8 bases respectively, with 14 bases between them. CDR3 loop: CASSLERQPLDSPLHF. The CDR3 DNA reads TGTGCCAGCAGCTTAGAGAGACAGCCTTTGGATTCACCCCTCCACTTT.

The chain has TRBV5-1 and TRBJ2-1, with 11 nucleotides matching TRBD2. The CDR3 is made up of 15 amino acids. Germline V gene data show CDR1 as SGHRS and CDR2 as YFSETQ. V shed 5 bases and J 4 bases; nucleotides not matched to a gene: 5. CDR3 in amino acids: CASRLTSGDYNEQFF. The CDR3 bases are TGCGCCAGCAGACTGACTAGCGGGGATTACAATGAGCAGTTCTTC.

The chain carries TRBV5-8 and TRBJ1-5; 7 bases are shared with TRBD1. Germline CDR1 is SGHTS and CDR2 is YDEGEE. There are 15 residues in the CDR3. The ends lost 4 bases at V and 0 bases at J; junction bases unmatched: 4. The CDR3 loop is CASSGGTASNQPQHF. The CDR3 DNA reads as TGTGCCAGCAGCGGTGGGACAGCTAGCAATCAGCCCCAGCATTTT.

This clone was detected a few times. The chain employs TRBV5-1 and TRBJ2-2; a possible D gene is TRBD1 (6 bases). Germline V gives CDR1 SGHRS, CDR2 YFSETQ. The CDR3 runs to 12 residues. V shed 10 bases and J shed 1 base, with 8 bases lying between them. CDR3 nucleotide sequence: TGCGCCTGGACAGAGAACACCGGGGAGCTGTTTTTT. Amino acids: CAWTENTGELFF.

The rearrangement joins TRBV10-3 to TRBJ2-2; TRBD2 agrees at 11 bases. From germline, CDR1 is ENHRY and CDR2 SYGVKD. Unmatched junction bases numbered 2, after V lost 4 bases and J lost 1 base. This CDR3 region has 16 residues. Written as DNA, the CDR3 is TGTGCCATCAGTGGGGGGACTAGCGGGAACACCGGGGAGCTGTTTTTT. Protein sequence: CAISGGTSGNTGELFF.

This chain links TRBV6-5 with TRBJ2-5, with TRBD2 as a possible D gene (6 bases). The CDR3 loop spans 14 amino acids. The V gene's germline CDR1 is MNHEY and CDR2 SVGAGI. Trimming cost V 2 bases and J 4 bases, with 11 bases left between them. In DNA, the CDR3 is TGTGCCAGCAGTTACCACGGGGGAGGAGAGACCCAGTACTTC. It specifies CASSYHGGGETQYF.

In regard to this clone: No conserved phenylalanine or tryptophan ends this CDR3, so it is likely a read error. This rearrangement joins TRBV2 to TRBJ1-2, with a tentative D call TRBD1 (5 bases). CDR3 length equals 13 residues. Germline values: CDR1 SNHLY, CDR2 FYNNEI. V lost 6 bases and J 6 bases, leaving 14 bases between the germline ends. The CDR3 bases are TGTGCCAGCAGGGGGACTTTTCCTGATGGCTACACCCTC. It yields the protein CASRGTFPDGYTL.

The chain combines TRBV6-1 with TRBJ2-1; 10 bases agree with TRBD2. From germline, CDR1 is MNHNS and CDR2 SASEGT. The CDR3 totals 17 residues. V lost 2 bases to trimming and J lost 2 bases; unmatched junction nucleotides: 6. The CDR3 sequence: CASSEWLAGEAYNEQFF. The CDR3 DNA sequence: TGTGCCAGCAGTGAATGGCTAGCGGGAGAAGCCTACAATGAGCAGTTCTTC.

V gene TRBV5-1 combines with J gene TRBJ2-7, with a weak D call TRBD1 (5 bases). Germline lookup yields CDR1 SGHRS and CDR2 YFSETQ. CDR3 size: 13 residues. V lost 3 bases and J 3 bases, leaving 10 bases between the germline ends. In DNA, the CDR3 is TGCGCCAGCAGCTACAGGATCGGCTACGAGCAGTACTTC. It is translated as CASSYRIGYEQYF.

The chain couples TRBV5-1 to TRBJ2-1, with TRBD1 as a possible D gene (5 bases). V lost 4 bases and J lost 2, with 19 bases in between. There are 17 residues in the CDR3. Germline V CDR1 and CDR2: SGHRS, YFSETQ. The CDR3 protein is CASSPSQGARPYNEQFF. The CDR3 coding sequence is TGCGCCAGCAGCCCGAGTCAGGGTGCTCGCCCCTACAATGAGCAGTTCTTC. The whole variable domain, remainder taken from reference TRBV5-1 and TRBJ2-1, is KAGVTQTPRYLIKTRGQQVTLSCSPISGHRSVSWYQQTPGQGLQFLFEYFSETQRNKGNFPGRFSGRQFSNSRSEMNVSTLELGDSALYLCASSPSQGARPYNEQFFGPGTRLTVL.

This clone was seen a single time. This rearrangement joins TRBV7-9 to TRBJ1-1; TRBD1 is a possible D gene (6 bases). CDR3 length equals 11 residues. Trimming took off 6 bases at V and 12 bases at J, with 14 bases between the two ends. Germline CDR1 and CDR2: SEHNR and FQNEAQ (reference sequence). CDR3: CASSTGQSSFF. The CDR3 DNA follows: TGTGCCAGCAGTACCGGACAGTCCTCTTTCTTT.

This chain connects TRBV5-1 to TRBJ1-2, with a possible D match to TRBD1 (6 bases). This CDR3 spans 15 amino acids. The germline gives CDR1 SGHRS, CDR2 YFSETQ. Trimming took 2 bases from V and 6 from J, leaving 17 bases between them. The CDR3 coding sequence is TGCGCCAGCAGCTTCGAGCTGGGGGCGAGTGATGGCTACACCTTC. Protein: CASSFELGASDGYTF.

This rearrangement joins TRBV4-1 to TRBJ1-5; maybe TRBD1 (5 bases). Germline V CDR1 and CDR2: MGHRA, YSYEKL. V was shortened by 1 base and J by 6 bases, with 19 bases between the two germline ends. This CDR3 spans 17 amino acids. CDR3 coding DNA: TGCGCCAGCAGCCAAGGCCCGCCGGGACTCGGTCTTCAGCCCCAGCATTTT. Translation: CASSQGPPGLGLQPQHF.

The CDR3 DNA reads as TGTGCCAGCAGTCTCAGCAAGGCAGGGGGTTTGGTCCCTGCTTTCTTT. The encoded protein is CASSLSKAGGLVPAFF. The chain links TRBV28 to TRBJ1-1; 7 nucleotides match TRBD1. The J segment lost 11 bases and the V segment lost 5 bases, leaving 20 bases of the junction unmatched. This CDR3 contains 16 residues. CDR1 MDHEN and CDR2 SYDVKM come from the germline V gene.

In this sample, this clone turned up a few times. The chain has TRBV28 and TRBJ1-2; 9 positions match TRBD1. The CDR3 consists of 14 residues. The V gene's germline CDR1 is MDHEN and CDR2 SYDVKM. J gave up 8 bases and V 1 base, and 5 bases lay outside the gene matches. The CDR3 DNA follows: TGTGCCAGCAGTTTATTTGGGACAGGGAAAGGCTACACCTTC. It translates to CASSLFGTGKGYTF.

V gene TRBV5-4 combines with J gene TRBJ2-7; 7 bases align to TRBD1. The CDR3 is 16 amino acids. The trim removed 6 bases at V and 9 bases at J, leaving 21 bases unmatched. CDR1 SGHNT and CDR2 YYREEE come from the germline V gene (reference sequence). CDR3 in amino acids: CASTESDRVHPDSQYF. The CDR3 DNA is TGTGCCAGCACCGAGTCCGACAGGGTCCACCCCGATTCGCAGTACTTC.